This T cell receptor beta chain was captured in a study of shared clonotypes between healthy human individuals. Across the study: Per-donor plates numbered three CD4 naive, three CD4 memory, two CD8 naive and one CD8 memory.

Every immunoSEQ plate was one replicate of a subset's evenly spread DNA. Replicate PCRs run on sorted subsets employed roughly 190 ng DNA, approximately 30,000 T cell genomes. Clones were read by immunoSEQ multiplex PCR, and TCRdb kept only the in-frame ones, dropping some. This table has about 1 million clones, 70% to 80% appearing once. Germline loops: CDR1 LNHNV, CDR2 YYDKDF (reference sequence). The CDR3 spans 12 residues. V lost 8 bases and J 10 bases, leaving 17 bases between the germline ends. J is TRBJ1-1 and V is TRBV15, with D perhaps matching TRBD1 (5 bases). This receptor was identified in a man younger than 35 in good health. The sample taken for sequencing was memory CD4+ T cells sorted from blood. Noted subset: CD45RA-negative fraction. Here the CDR3 DNA reads TGTGCCACCGGACGCTTGGGGGGTCGAGCTTTCTTT. Encoded protein: CATGRLGGRAFF. The entire variable domain, with the rest obtained from reference TRBV15 and TRBJ1-1, is as follows: DAMVIQNPRYQVTQFGKPVTLSCSQTLNHNVMYWYQQKSSQAPKLLFHYYDKDFNNEADTPDNFQSRRPNTSFCFLDIRSPGLGDTAMYLCATGRLGGRAFFGQGTRLTVV.